Listed here are 20 T cell receptor beta chains from one sample, sequenced in a study of naive and memory T cell subsets. Both TRBC1 and TRBC2 were covered by a beta constant-region primer of two equimolar oligonucleotides. TCRdb re-called the UMI-ligation and nested PCR reads through MiXCR, storing one row per CDR3 protein. This sample has tens of thousands of distinct CDR3 sequences; 13% occur once, and the top ten carry roughly a fifth. Sample: effector memory CD4+ T cells from blood. Subset noted: effector memory, CD45RA- CD27-. Every receptor here comes from a human donor in good health.

V and J are TRBV20-1 and TRBJ2-4; tentatively, D is TRBD1 (6 bases). Germline CDR1 DFQATT, CDR2 SNEGSKA (reference sequence). CDR3 size: 15 residues. V was shortened by 3 bases and J by 0 bases, with 12 bases between the two germline ends. CDR3 residues: CSASAGVLAKNIQYF. As DNA, the CDR3 is TGCAGTGCTAGCGCAGGGGTCTTAGCCAAAAACATTCAGTACTTC.

This sequence joins TRBV28 and TRBJ2-2, with a weak D call TRBD2 (5 bases). V gave up 3 bases and J gave up 8 bases, with 7 bases separating them. Germline loops: CDR1 MDHEN, CDR2 SYDVKM. This CDR3 comprises 12 residues. The CDR3 region is CASSFEGGELFF. In nucleotides, the CDR3 is TGTGCCAGCAGTTTTGAGGGAGGGGAGCTGTTTTTT.

This clonotype was observed at least ten times. This sequence joins TRBV29-1 and TRBJ2-7, with a possible D match to TRBD1 (8 bases). The CDR3 has 14 residues. Germline V gives CDR1 SQVTM, CDR2 ANQGSEA. V was trimmed by 2 bases and J by 3 bases, leaving 14 bases between them. The CDR3 DNA is TGCAGCGTTGAAAACAGGGGGGGGAACTACGAGCAGTACTTC. This sequence encodes CSVENRGGNYEQYF.

A few counts support this clonotype. The V call is TRBV24-1, the J call TRBJ2-7, with 11 bases lining up with TRBD2. This CDR3 comprises 15 residues. Germline CDR1 reads KGHDR; CDR2 reads SFDVKD. The V segment lost 3 bases and the J segment 5 bases; nucleotides outside the gene matches: 5. The CDR3 region is CATSDGSSGRHEQYF. Here the CDR3 DNA reads TGTGCCACCAGTGATGGCTCTAGCGGGAGGCACGAGCAGTACTTC.

The chain combines TRBV4-1 with TRBJ1-2; no clear D gene. V lost 1 base to trimming and J lost 1 base, with 13 bases between them. From germline, CDR1 is MGHRA and CDR2 YSYEKL. The CDR3 sequence is 16 residues long. For the CDR3, the DNA is TGCGCCAGCAGCCAAGTGGGGTCGGGCGATAACTATGGCTACACCTTC. It yields the protein CASSQVGSGDNYGYTF.

The chain couples TRBV5-5 to TRBJ2-5; 7 positions match TRBD1. CDR3 length: 16 amino acids. J gave up 9 bases and V 3 bases, and 17 bases lay outside the gene matches. Germline CDR1 is SGHKS and CDR2 is YYEKEE (reference sequence). This chain's CDR3 is CASSSIPGQNVGPQYF. CDR3 sequence (DNA): TGTGCCAGCAGCTCGATCCCGGGACAGAACGTAGGGCCCCAGTACTTC.

The chain employs TRBV2 and TRBJ2-1, with D perhaps matching TRBD1 or TRBD2 (5 bases each). CDR1 SNHLY and CDR2 FYNNEI come from the germline V gene. Trimming cost V 6 bases and J 15 bases, with 18 bases left between them. The CDR3 is 12 amino acids. This chain's CDR3 is CASREPVGERFF. The CDR3 DNA sequence: TGTGCCAGCAGGGAACCCGTAGGGGAGAGGTTCTTC.

The chain carries TRBV18 and TRBJ1-6; D gene unclear. V dropped 1 base and J dropped 9 bases, with 10 bases sitting between them. The CDR3 consists of 14 residues. CDR1 and CDR2 from the germline V gene are KGHSH and LQKENI. CDR3 coding DNA: TGTGCCAGCTCACCACTACGGGGTCCTTCACCCCTCCACTTT. It translates to CASSPLRGPSPLHF.

The J gene is TRBJ2-5, the V gene TRBV6-6; a weak D match, TRBD2 (5 bases). Per the germline V gene, CDR1 is MNHNY and CDR2 is SVGAGI (reference sequence). Trimming took off 4 bases at V and 5 bases at J, with 14 bases between the two ends. This CDR3 contains 14 residues. The CDR3 DNA is TGTGCCAGCAGTTGGCCGGGATATGGGGAGACCCAGTACTTC. It codes for CASSWPGYGETQYF.

This clonotype was picked up one time. In DNA, the CDR3 is TGTGCCAGCGGACAGGGGGCGGGAGAGCAGTACTTC. It is translated as CASGQGAGEQYF. The genes are TRBV6-5 and TRBJ2-7; 11 bases match TRBD1. The CDR3 contains 12 residues. The junction had 4 bases not matched to a gene; V was cut back by 8 bases and J by 7 bases. From germline, CDR1 is MNHEY and CDR2 SVGAGI.

The table lists this clonotype with many counts. This chain connects TRBV6-2 or TRBV6-3 to TRBJ2-3; TRBD2 agrees at 7 bases. In germline, CDR1 is MNHEY, CDR2 SVGEGT. This CDR3 contains 17 residues. Trimming cost V 2 bases and J 4 bases; bases outside gene matches: 12. In DNA form, the CDR3 reads TGTGCCAGCAGTTACATCGTTGGAGGGAGGGCCGCAGATACGCAGTATTTT. It encodes CASSYIVGGRAADTQYF.

V gene TRBV20-1 combines with J gene TRBJ2-6; D tentatively fits TRBD1 or TRBD2 (5 bases each). Per germline, CDR1 DFQATT and CDR2 SNEGSKA (reference sequence). V was clipped by 7 bases and J by 0 bases, with 16 bases between them. CDR3 length: 16 amino acids. CDR3 loop: CSDQLGAYSGANVLTF. The CDR3 bases are TGCAGTGATCAGCTCGGGGCGTACTCTGGGGCCAACGTCCTGACTTTC.

This clonotype was seen a handful of times. This sequence joins TRBV5-4 and TRBJ2-5, with 10 nucleotides matching TRBD2. From germline, CDR1 is SGHNT and CDR2 YYREEE (reference sequence). J gave up 5 bases and V 4 bases, and 8 bases lay outside the gene matches. CDR3 length equals 15 residues. The CDR3 here is CASSTRLAGRETQYF. The CDR3 DNA reads as TGTGCCAGCAGCACGAGACTAGCGGGTCGGGAGACCCAGTACTTC.

Only a few counts were recorded for this clonotype. The chain combines TRBV19 with TRBJ2-1; D is possibly TRBD2 (5 bases). The CDR3 runs 13 residues. Looked up from germline, CDR1 is LNHDA and CDR2 is SQIVND (reference sequence). Trimming pared 3 bases from V and 9 bases from J, leaving 12 bases between. The CDR3 sequence: CASSITSNLEQFF. CDR3 DNA: TGTGCCAGTAGTATCACTAGTAATCTTGAGCAGTTCTTC.

This clonotype was seen repeatedly, ten times or more. The rearrangement joins TRBV5-4 to TRBJ2-1, with no clear D. CDR1 SGHNT and CDR2 YYREEE come from the germline V gene (reference sequence). This CDR3 has 12 amino acids. Trimming shortened V by 2 bases and J by 10 bases, and 10 bases separated the two germline ends. CDR3 DNA: TGTGCCAGCAGCTTCCGGGCGGACGAGCAGTTCTTC. Its translation: CASSFRADEQFF.

This rearrangement joins TRBV24-1 to TRBJ2-3, with D unclear. Germline lookup yields CDR1 KGHDR and CDR2 SFDVKD. The CDR3 contains 13 residues. Trimming shortened V by 3 bases and J by 3 bases, and 6 bases separated the two germline ends. As DNA, the CDR3 is TGTGCCACCAGTGATAGGGCAACAGATACGCAGTATTTT. Encoded protein: CATSDRATDTQYF.

This clonotype has only a few counts. J is TRBJ2-5 and V is TRBV5-5, with unresolved D. Germline V CDR1 and CDR2: SGHKS, YYEKEE (reference sequence). Trimming removed 6 bases at V and 1 base at J, with 13 bases between. There are 14 residues in the CDR3. The CDR3 bases are TGTGCCAGCAACACCCGGCGATCCCAAGAGACCCAGTACTTC. This codes for CASNTRRSQETQYF.

There are a few counts of this clonotype. The genes are TRBV10-1 and TRBJ2-3, with 8 bases identical to TRBD2. V was clipped by 2 bases and J by 6 bases; unmatched bases: 7. This CDR3 region has 15 residues. The germline V gene has CDR1 WNHNN and CDR2 SYGVQD (reference sequence). CDR3 sequence: CASSEKGGRWDTQYF. The CDR3 coding sequence is TGCGCCAGCAGTGAGAAGGGCGGGAGGTGGGATACGCAGTATTTT.

This clonotype was recorded a few times. The rearrangement joins TRBV18 to TRBJ2-2; 11 nucleotides agree with TRBD2. The CDR3 extends over 16 amino acids. Germline CDR1 KGHSH, CDR2 LQKENI. V lost 6 bases to trimming and J lost 5 bases; unmatched junction nucleotides: 8. Here the CDR3 reads CASSSTSGSFTGELFF. In DNA form, the CDR3 reads TGTGCCAGCTCTTCTACTAGCGGGAGTTTTACCGGGGAGCTGTTTTTT.

This clonotype has a count of ten or more. The chain uses TRBV9 and TRBJ2-3; D call uncertain. The CDR3 covers 13 residues. Trimming left V 4 bases short and J 4 bases short, with 10 bases between. In germline, CDR1 is SGDLS, CDR2 YYNGEE. The CDR3 nucleotides are TGTGCCAGCAGCCTTGGTCCCCCAGATACGCAGTATTTT. Translation: CASSLGPPDTQYF.